These 32 T cell receptor beta chains share one sample of origin, sequenced in a study of post-analysis software for immune sequencing data. Sequencing libraries made from TCR beta cDNA carried unique molecular identifiers. A single record per CDR3 protein comes from TCRdb applying MiXCR to the PCR reads. The sample yields about 160,000 distinct CDR3 sequences, roughly 40% seen once. Here the sequenced sample was blood, taken after autologous hematopoietic stem cell transplantation. These receptors originate from a girl between 10 and 17 years old with multiple sclerosis.

The chain links TRBV4-2 to TRBJ2-7; 13 bases are shared with TRBD2. CDR1 and CDR2 (germline): LGHNA, YNFKEQ. With 1 base clipped from V and 6 bases from J, the junction kept 12 bases outside the gene matches. CDR3 length: 18 residues. CDR3 in amino acids: CASSQALAGGHRASEQYF. In nucleotides, the CDR3 is TGTGCCAGCAGCCAAGCACTAGCGGGGGGGCATAGGGCGAGCGAGCAGTACTTC.

This clonotype has a handful of counts. The V and J genes are TRBV4-2 and TRBJ2-1; D gene ambiguous. The CDR3 covers 18 residues. Per the germline V gene, CDR1 is LGHNA and CDR2 is YNFKEQ. V was cut by 0 bases and J by 0 bases, with 15 bases left in between. The CDR3 protein is CASSQDVRRPSSYNEQFF. In DNA form, the CDR3 reads TGTGCCAGCAGCCAAGATGTACGGAGACCTAGCTCCTACAATGAGCAGTTCTTC.

The chain combines TRBV19 with TRBJ2-7; weak D call: TRBD2 (6 bases). Between the trimmed V and J ends, which lost 0 bases and 2 bases, there was a span of 8 bases. The CDR3 runs to 14 residues. Germline V lookup: CDR1 LNHDA, CDR2 SQIVND (reference sequence). In nucleotides, the CDR3 is TGTGCCAGTAGTATAGATAGACTAGCCTACGAGCAGTACTTC. Encoded protein: CASSIDRLAYEQYF.

The genes are TRBV28 and TRBJ2-1; 11 nucleotides align to TRBD2. CDR1 and CDR2 from the germline V gene are MDHEN and SYDVKM. This CDR3 has 16 amino acids. V shed 4 bases and J 10 bases; nucleotides not matched to a gene: 12. Here the CDR3 reads CASSSALAGVSTEQFF. CDR3 in DNA: TGTGCCAGCAGTTCAGCACTAGCGGGAGTCAGCACCGAGCAGTTCTTC.

This clonotype was recorded a few times. The V and J genes are TRBV5-1 and TRBJ2-7; the D is unclear. This CDR3 region has 16 residues. V was shortened by 4 bases and J by 2 bases, with 19 bases between the two germline ends. The germline V gene has CDR1 SGHRS and CDR2 YFSETQ. The CDR3: CASSPRGAENTYEQYF. CDR3 nucleotide sequence: TGCGCCAGCAGCCCCAGAGGCGCGGAGAATACCTACGAGCAGTACTTC.

This chain joins TRBV27 and TRBJ1-6, with TRBD1 matching 9 bases. CDR1 and CDR2 from the germline V gene are MNHEY and SMNVEV (reference sequence). The J segment lost 10 bases and the V segment lost 6 bases, leaving 16 bases of the junction unmatched. This CDR3 comprises 17 residues. CDR3 sequence: CASSLLPQGASFSPLHF. CDR3 nucleotide sequence: TGTGCCAGCAGCCTCCTCCCACAGGGGGCTTCTTTCTCACCCCTCCACTTT.

This clonotype was seen a few times. The chain joins TRBV24-1 to TRBJ1-1, with 7 bases fitting TRBD1. The J segment lost 7 bases and the V segment lost 3 bases, leaving 7 bases of the junction unmatched. CDR1 is KGHDR and CDR2 is SFDVKD in the germline V gene. The CDR3 is made up of 14 amino acids. CDR3 sequence reads: CATSDPRTGDEAFF. Written as DNA, the CDR3 is TGTGCCACCAGTGATCCGCGGACAGGTGATGAAGCTTTCTTT.

The rearrangement uses TRBV7-8 and TRBJ2-7; 7 bases match TRBD2. The J call is uncertain, as TRBJ2-4 better fits the DNA end. The germline CDR1 and CDR2 sequences are SGHVS and FQNEAQ. CDR3 length: 14 amino acids. CDR3 sequence: CASSLAGEGNIQYF. The CDR3 DNA follows: TGTGCCAGCAGCTTAGCGGGGGAGGGAAACATTCAGTACTTC.

To note about this clonotype: One end of the junction varies from germline; a read error may be responsible. The CDR3: CASSLGQGTFF. In DNA, the CDR3 is TGTGCCAGCAGTTTAGGGCAGGGGACTTTCTTT. The rearrangement joins TRBV7-2 to TRBJ1-1; D possibly corresponds to TRBD1 (6 bases). Germline CDR1 SGHTA, CDR2 FQGNSA. The CDR3 covers 11 residues.

This chain uses TRBV10-3 with TRBJ2-5; D is undetermined. Looked up from germline, CDR1 is ENHRY and CDR2 is SYGVKD. The V gene lost 3 bases and the J gene lost 4 bases, with 3 bases spanning the gap. The CDR3 runs to 11 residues. CDR3 sequence (DNA): TGTGCCATCAGTGATAGAGAGACCCAGTACTTC. It is translated as CAISDRETQYF.

There are a few counts of this clonotype. The rearrangement links TRBV6-1 to TRBJ2-4; unclear D gene. The ends were cut back, 7 bases at V and 1 base at J, with 11 bases in the middle. Per the germline V gene, CDR1 is MNHNS and CDR2 is SASEGT. This CDR3 has 14 amino acids. The CDR3 is CASNQRWAKNIQYF. CDR3 coding DNA: TGTGCCAGCAATCAACGATGGGCCAAAAACATTCAGTACTTC.

This clonotype was seen more than once but under ten times. The rearrangement uses TRBV6-2 or TRBV6-3 and TRBJ1-1; D is uncertain. The germline V gene encodes CDR1 MNHEY and CDR2 SVGEGT. V lost 0 bases, J lost 10 bases, and 9 bases lay in between. The CDR3 has 12 amino acids. The CDR3 loop reads CASSYSEGRAFF. For the CDR3, the DNA is TGTGCCAGCAGTTACTCGGAGGGTAGAGCTTTCTTT.

V gene TRBV27 combines with J gene TRBJ2-5; maybe TRBD1 (5 bases). V shed 7 bases and J shed 1 base, with 13 bases lying between them. CDR1 and CDR2 (germline): MNHEY, SMNVEV (reference sequence). CDR3 size: 14 residues. CDR3 nucleotides: TGTGCCAGCAAGAGCGCAGGGCTCCAAGAGACCCAGTACTTC. Its protein product is CASKSAGLQETQYF.

The V gene is TRBV7-3, the J gene TRBJ1-1; unclear D gene. V was pared by 1 base and J by 6 bases, with 9 bases between. This CDR3 has 13 residues. Germline V gene sequence: CDR1 SGHTA, CDR2 FQGTGA. This chain's CDR3 is CASSLNYNAEAFF. Here the CDR3 DNA reads TGTGCCAGCAGCTTAAACTACAACGCTGAAGCTTTCTTT. Looking up the rest from reference TRBV7-3 and TRBJ1-1 gives the full variable domain: GAGVSQTPSNKVTEKGKYVELRCDPISGHTALYWYRQSLGQGPEFLIYFQGTGAADDSGLPNDRFFAVRPEGSVSTLKIQRTERGDSAVYLCASSLNYNAEAFFGQGTRLTVV.

This chain connects TRBV5-6 to TRBJ2-1; perhaps TRBD1 as D (7 bases). The CDR3 extends over 15 amino acids. V was pared by 2 bases and J by 1 base, with 10 bases between. CDR1 is SGHDT and CDR2 is YYEEEE in the germline V gene. The DNA of the CDR3 is TGTGCCAGCAGCTTTCAGGGGGGATCCTACAATGAGCAGTTCTTC. This encodes CASSFQGGSYNEQFF.

The chain combines TRBV20-1 with TRBJ1-2; D ambiguous. In germline, CDR1 is DFQATT, CDR2 SNEGSKA (reference sequence). The germline V and J ends were trimmed by 6 bases and 4 bases, with 18 bases remaining between them. This CDR3 has 14 residues. This CDR3 is CSALRQGSGYGYTF. As DNA, the CDR3 is TGCAGTGCCCTACGACAAGGGAGTGGCTATGGCTACACCTTC.

The chain joins TRBV7-9 to TRBJ2-5, with TRBD1 identical over 8 bases. Unmatched junction bases numbered 8, after V lost 3 bases and J lost 5 bases. The CDR3 is made up of 15 amino acids. The germline V gene encodes CDR1 SEHNR and CDR2 FQNEAQ (reference sequence). In DNA, the CDR3 is TGTGCCAGCAGCTTCAGCTGGACAGGGCTTGAGACCCAGTACTTC. Translation: CASSFSWTGLETQYF.

This clonotype was counted once. This rearrangement joins TRBV7-3 to TRBJ2-1; 9 bases are a match to TRBD2. Germline values: CDR1 SGHTA, CDR2 FQGTGA. The CDR3 extends over 21 amino acids. The V and J ends lost 5 bases and 1 base, in that order; junction bases with no gene match: 21. The CDR3 coding sequence is TGTGCCAGCAGCCCTAAACTGGGCCGAGATAGCGGGGGAAATTCCTACAATGAGCAGTTCTTC. It translates to CASSPKLGRDSGGNSYNEQFF.

This clonotype was detected many times. The gene calls are TRBV7-9 and TRBJ2-1, with 7 bases fitting TRBD2. The CDR3 spans 16 residues. Germline assignment: CDR1 SEHNR and CDR2 FQNEAQ (reference sequence). V was clipped by 2 bases and J by 2 bases; unmatched bases: 6. The CDR3 loop is CASSLIGEGPYNEQFF. For the CDR3, the DNA is TGTGCCAGCAGCTTAATTGGGGAGGGCCCCTACAATGAGCAGTTCTTC.

The V call is TRBV10-3, the J call TRBJ1-4; 9 positions match TRBD1. The germline V gene has CDR1 ENHRY and CDR2 SYGVKD. The CDR3 is made up of 15 amino acids. V lost 3 bases to trimming and J lost 7 bases; unmatched junction nucleotides: 6. In DNA, the CDR3 is TGTGCCATCAGTGAAGCGCCGGGACAGGGTGAAAAACTGTTTTTT. Its translation is CAISEAPGQGEKLFF.

The table lists this clonotype with many counts. The chain joins TRBV4-2 to TRBJ2-6; a possible D gene is TRBD1 (6 bases). Trimming cost V 1 base and J 5 bases, with 15 bases left between them. The CDR3 totals 17 residues. Germline V gives CDR1 LGHNA, CDR2 YNFKEQ. CDR3 amino acids: CASSQVPQGTRANVLTF. In nucleotides, the CDR3 is TGTGCCAGCAGCCAAGTGCCCCAGGGGACGCGGGCCAACGTCCTGACTTTC.

About this clonotype itself: A much more abundant neighbour one base away suggests this may be a read error. This chain uses TRBV29-1 with TRBJ2-7, with 15 bases fitting TRBD2. There are 18 residues in the CDR3. Germline V gene sequence: CDR1 SQVTM, CDR2 ANQGSEA. The CDR3 loop reads CSVEEGLYRTSGRDERYF. As DNA, the CDR3 is TGCAGCGTTGAAGAGGGGCTGTATAGGACTAGCGGGAGGGACGAGCGGTACTTC.

This clonotype was seen at least ten times. The J gene is TRBJ2-4, the V gene TRBV5-1; D perhaps matches TRBD1 (5 bases). The V end was cut by 0 bases, the J end by 2 bases, with 9 bases between. CDR3 length: 15 residues. Germline V gene data show CDR1 as SGHRS and CDR2 as YFSETQ. The CDR3 DNA sequence: TGCGCCAGCAGCTTGGAAGGGGAACCCAAAAACATTCAGTACTTC. Protein product: CASSLEGEPKNIQYF.

J is TRBJ1-4 and V is TRBV28; no firm D call. CDR1 is MDHEN, CDR2 SYDVKM, per germline. V was clipped by 7 bases and J by 6 bases, with 12 bases between them. The CDR3 spans 13 residues. The CDR3 region is CASTPAGDEKLFF. CDR3 coding DNA: TGTGCCAGCACCCCGGCTGGGGATGAAAAACTGTTTTTT.

The chain joins TRBV27 to TRBJ2-1; weak D call: TRBD2 (5 bases). CDR1 and CDR2 (germline): MNHEY, SMNVEV (reference sequence). The germline V and J ends were trimmed by 2 bases and 1 base, with 12 bases remaining between them. There are 16 residues in the CDR3. The CDR3, as DNA: TGTGCCAGCAGTTTAAGAGCGGAGGCGTCCTACAATGAGCAGTTCTTC. Translated: CASSLRAEASYNEQFF.

This chain joins TRBV5-6 and TRBJ2-5, with 9 positions matching TRBD1. The CDR3 is 16 residues long. Germline CDR1 is SGHDT and CDR2 is YYEEEE. J was trimmed by 1 base and V by 1 base; bases with no gene match: 5. The CDR3 coding sequence is TGTGCCAGCAGCTTGCTACAGGGGGCAACCCAAGAGACCCAGTACTTC. Protein sequence: CASSLLQGATQETQYF.

CDR3 sequence reads: CASSVGGGDFHEQYF. The CDR3 region has the DNA TGTGCCAGCAGCGTAGGGGGAGGGGACTTCCACGAGCAGTACTTC. The chain employs TRBV9 and TRBJ2-7, with 7 bases matching TRBD2. Germline CDR1 SGDLS, CDR2 YYNGEE. CDR3 length equals 15 residues. J gave up 5 bases and V 0 bases, and 8 bases lay outside the gene matches. Supplemented by reference TRBV9 and TRBJ2-7, the full variable domain reads DSGVTQTPKHLITATGQRVTLRCSPRSGDLSVYWYQQSLDQGLQFLIQYYNGEERAKGNILERFSAQQFPDLHSELNLSSLELGDSALYFCASSVGGGDFHEQYFGPGTRLTVT.

V is TRBV20-1 and J is TRBJ2-7, with a possible D match to TRBD2 (7 bases). CDR1 is DFQATT, CDR2 SNEGSKA, per germline (reference sequence). The CDR3 sequence is 14 residues long. The V end lost 6 bases, the J end lost 0 bases, and 15 bases lay between the germline ends. CDR3 DNA sequence: TGCAGTGCCGAGGGGGGCGGGAGCTCCTACGAGCAGTACTTC. Protein sequence: CSAEGGGSSYEQYF.

This clonotype has only a few counts. V gene TRBV10-3 combines with J gene TRBJ2-1; 8 bases are a match to TRBD2. V trimming: 5 bases; J trimming: 2 bases; junction bases outside the gene matches: 5. Per germline, CDR1 ENHRY and CDR2 SYGVKD. The CDR3 runs 15 residues. The CDR3: CAISSGSPTYNEQFF. CDR3 nucleotides: TGTGCCATCAGTAGCGGGAGCCCCACCTACAATGAGCAGTTCTTC.

This clonotype was seen only a few times. The chain links TRBV3-1 to TRBJ2-4; D call uncertain. Judging by the DNA end, TRBJ2-7 fits better; the J call may be wrong. Germline CDR1 and CDR2: LGHDT and YNNKEL (reference sequence). This CDR3 comprises 11 residues. The CDR3 nucleotides are TGTGCCAGCAGCCATGCAGTCGAGCAGTACTTC. It yields the protein CASSHAVEQYF.

This clonotype was found once. V usage is TRBV7-2 and J usage is TRBJ2-1; 8 nucleotides agree with TRBD2. CDR3 length: 16 amino acids. Germline-derived CDR1 and CDR2 are SGHTA and FQGNSA. Trimming cost V 5 bases and J 2 bases; bases outside gene matches: 8. The CDR3 protein is CASSTSSGFPYNEQFF. The CDR3 DNA reads as TGTGCCAGCAGCACCTCTAGCGGGTTCCCCTACAATGAGCAGTTCTTC.

The rearrangement uses TRBV12-3 or TRBV12-4 and TRBJ2-1; TRBD2 matches 7 bases. The CDR3 spans 15 residues. V shed 6 bases and J 7 bases; nucleotides not matched to a gene: 12. This CDR3 reads CASSPGGLRGNEQFF. CDR3 bases: TGTGCCAGCAGCCCTGGGGGACTACGGGGGAATGAGCAGTTCTTC.